Given below is one T cell receptor (beta chain) in context. This sample was included in a study of blood T cell repertoires in COVID-19. V lost 7 bases to trimming and J lost 6 bases, with 11 bases between them. The germline gives CDR1 SGHRS, CDR2 YFSETQ. The CDR3 consists of 12 residues. Profiled with immunoSEQ multiplex PCR; TCRdb holds only in-frame clones, not every one. The data contain roughly 120,000 clones, more than 75% of them singletons. Sequenced sample: peripheral blood. This chain joins TRBV5-1 and TRBJ2-1, with D possibly TRBD1 on 5 matching bases. The source is a woman in her sixties or seventies with acute or convalescent COVID-19. The CDR3 reads CASGHLSNEQFF. The CDR3 DNA reads as TGCGCCAGCGGACACCTATCCAATGAGCAGTTCTTC.